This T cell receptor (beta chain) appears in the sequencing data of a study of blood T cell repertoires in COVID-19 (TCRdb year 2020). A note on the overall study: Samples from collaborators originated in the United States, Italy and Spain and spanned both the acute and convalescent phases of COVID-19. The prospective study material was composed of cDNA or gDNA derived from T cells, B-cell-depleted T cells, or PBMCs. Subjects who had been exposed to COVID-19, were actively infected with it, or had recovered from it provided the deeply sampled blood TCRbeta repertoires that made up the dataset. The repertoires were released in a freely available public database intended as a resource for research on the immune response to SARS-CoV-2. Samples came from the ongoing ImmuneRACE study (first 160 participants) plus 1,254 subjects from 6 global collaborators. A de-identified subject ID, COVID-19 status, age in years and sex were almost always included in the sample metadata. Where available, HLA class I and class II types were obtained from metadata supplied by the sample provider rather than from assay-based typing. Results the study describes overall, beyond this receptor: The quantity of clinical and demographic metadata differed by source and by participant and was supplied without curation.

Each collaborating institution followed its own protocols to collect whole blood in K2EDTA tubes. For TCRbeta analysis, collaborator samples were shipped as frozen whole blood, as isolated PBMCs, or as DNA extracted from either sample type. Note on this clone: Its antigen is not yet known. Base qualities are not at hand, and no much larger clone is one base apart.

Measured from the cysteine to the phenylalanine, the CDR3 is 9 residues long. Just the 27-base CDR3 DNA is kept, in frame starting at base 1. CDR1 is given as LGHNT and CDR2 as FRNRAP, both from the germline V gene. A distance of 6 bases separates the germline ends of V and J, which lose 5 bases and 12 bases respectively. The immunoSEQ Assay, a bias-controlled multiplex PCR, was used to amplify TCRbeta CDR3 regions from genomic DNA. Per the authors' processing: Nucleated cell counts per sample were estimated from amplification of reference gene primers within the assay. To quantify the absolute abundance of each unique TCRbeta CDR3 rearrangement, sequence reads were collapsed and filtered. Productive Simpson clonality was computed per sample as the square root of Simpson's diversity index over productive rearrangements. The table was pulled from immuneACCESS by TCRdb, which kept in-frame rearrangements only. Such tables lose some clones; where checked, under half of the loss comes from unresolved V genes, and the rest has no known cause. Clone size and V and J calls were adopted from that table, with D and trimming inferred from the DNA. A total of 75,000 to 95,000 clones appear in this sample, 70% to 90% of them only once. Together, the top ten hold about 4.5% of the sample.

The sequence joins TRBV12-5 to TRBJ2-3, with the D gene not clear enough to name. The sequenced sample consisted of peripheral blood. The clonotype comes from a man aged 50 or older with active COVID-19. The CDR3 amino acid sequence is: CASGPFQYF. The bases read TGTGCTAGTGGTCCCTTCCAGTATTTT.